This record concerns one T cell receptor beta chain sequence. TCRdb keeps only in-frame clones here, not all; method: immunoSEQ multiplex PCR. The table lists roughly 140,000 clones, approximately 86% of them singletons. The CDR3 covers 15 residues. The sample originates from a study of blood T cell repertoires in COVID-19. The clonotype was recovered from a woman in her 70s with acute or convalescent COVID-19. Sequencing was done on a sample of peripheral blood. This rearrangement joins TRBV21-1 to TRBJ2-1; the D call in the table, TRBD1, was not verified against the DNA. TRBV21-1 is marked as a pseudogene. The CDR3 DNA sequence: TGTGCCAGCAGCAAAGTGGCAGGGGCCAACAATGAGCAGTTCTTC. Its protein is CASSKVAGANNEQFF.